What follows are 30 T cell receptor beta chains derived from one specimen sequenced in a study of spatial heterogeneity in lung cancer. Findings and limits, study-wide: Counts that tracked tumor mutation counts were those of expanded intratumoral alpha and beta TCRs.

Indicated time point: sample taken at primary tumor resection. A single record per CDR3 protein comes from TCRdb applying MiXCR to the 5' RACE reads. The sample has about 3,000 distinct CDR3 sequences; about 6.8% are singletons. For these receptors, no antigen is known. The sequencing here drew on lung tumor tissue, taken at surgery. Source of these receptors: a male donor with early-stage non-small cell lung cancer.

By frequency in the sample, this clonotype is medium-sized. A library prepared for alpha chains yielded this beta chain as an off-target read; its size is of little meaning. CDR3: CASSQDRQGSNTDTQYF. Here the CDR3 DNA reads TGCGCCAGCAGCCAAGATAGGCAGGGAAGCAACACAGATACGCAGTATTTT. This sequence joins TRBV4-3 and TRBJ2-3, with D perhaps TRBD1 (5 bases). The V gene lost 0 bases and the J gene lost 2 bases, with 15 bases spanning the gap. The germline gives CDR1 LGHNA, CDR2 YSLEER. The CDR3 is 17 amino acids.

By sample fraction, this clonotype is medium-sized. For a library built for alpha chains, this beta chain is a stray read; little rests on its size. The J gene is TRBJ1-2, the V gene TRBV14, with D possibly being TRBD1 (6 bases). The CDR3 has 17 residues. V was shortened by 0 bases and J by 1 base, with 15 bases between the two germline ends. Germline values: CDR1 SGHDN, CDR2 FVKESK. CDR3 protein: CASSQDYWTDDNYGYTF. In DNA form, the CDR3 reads TGTGCCAGCAGCCAAGATTACTGGACAGACGATAACTATGGCTACACCTTC.

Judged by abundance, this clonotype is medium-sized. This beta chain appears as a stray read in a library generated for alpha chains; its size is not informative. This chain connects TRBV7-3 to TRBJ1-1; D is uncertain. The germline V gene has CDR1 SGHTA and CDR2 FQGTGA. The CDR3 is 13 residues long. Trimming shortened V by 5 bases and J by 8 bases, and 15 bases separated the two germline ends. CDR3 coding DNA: TGTGCCAGCAGCACATGGGGTATGTCGGAAGCTTTCTTT. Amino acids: CASSTWGMSEAFF.

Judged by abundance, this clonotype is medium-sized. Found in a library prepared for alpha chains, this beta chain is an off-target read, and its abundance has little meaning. CDR3 bases: TGTGCCAGCAGTCGGACTAGCGGGGGACCTAGCTCCTACAATGAGCAGTTCTTC. It yields the protein CASSRTSGGPSSYNEQFF. The rearrangement uses TRBV12-3 or TRBV12-4 and TRBJ2-1; 13 positions agree with TRBD2. The J segment lost 0 bases and the V segment lost 5 bases, leaving 7 bases of the junction unmatched. This CDR3 is built from 18 residues.

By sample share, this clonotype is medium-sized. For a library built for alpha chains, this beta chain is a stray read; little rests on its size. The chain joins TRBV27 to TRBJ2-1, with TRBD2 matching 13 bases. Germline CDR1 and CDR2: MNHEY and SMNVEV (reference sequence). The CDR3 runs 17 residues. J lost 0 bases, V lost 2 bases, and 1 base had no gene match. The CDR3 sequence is CASSLRTSGSSYNEQFF. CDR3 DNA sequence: TGTGCCAGCAGTTTACGGACTAGCGGGAGCTCCTACAATGAGCAGTTCTTC.

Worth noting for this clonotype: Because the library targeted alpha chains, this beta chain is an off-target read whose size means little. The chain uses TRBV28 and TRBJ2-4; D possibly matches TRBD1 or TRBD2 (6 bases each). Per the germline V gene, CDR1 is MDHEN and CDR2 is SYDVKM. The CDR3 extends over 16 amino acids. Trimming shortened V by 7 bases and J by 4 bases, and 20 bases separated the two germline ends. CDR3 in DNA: TGTGCCAGCAATAGGGTGGGCGGGACACAGAAAAACATTCAGTACTTC. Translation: CASNRVGGTQKNIQYF.

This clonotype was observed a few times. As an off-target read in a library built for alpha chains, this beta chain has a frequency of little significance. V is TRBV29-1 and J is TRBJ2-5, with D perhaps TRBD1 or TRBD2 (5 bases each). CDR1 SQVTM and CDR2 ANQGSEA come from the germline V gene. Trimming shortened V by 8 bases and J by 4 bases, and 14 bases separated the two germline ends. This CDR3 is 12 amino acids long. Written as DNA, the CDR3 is TGCAGCAAGAGTACAGGAGGAGAGACCCAGTACTTC. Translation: CSKSTGGETQYF.

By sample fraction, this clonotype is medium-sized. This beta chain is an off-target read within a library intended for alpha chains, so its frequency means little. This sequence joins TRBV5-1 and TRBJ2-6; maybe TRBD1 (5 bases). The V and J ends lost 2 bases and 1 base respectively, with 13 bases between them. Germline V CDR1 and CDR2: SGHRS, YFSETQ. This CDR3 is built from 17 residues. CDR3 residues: CASSLGVSFSGANVLTF. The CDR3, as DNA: TGCGCCAGCAGCTTAGGGGTGTCCTTTTCTGGGGCCAACGTCCTGACTTTC.

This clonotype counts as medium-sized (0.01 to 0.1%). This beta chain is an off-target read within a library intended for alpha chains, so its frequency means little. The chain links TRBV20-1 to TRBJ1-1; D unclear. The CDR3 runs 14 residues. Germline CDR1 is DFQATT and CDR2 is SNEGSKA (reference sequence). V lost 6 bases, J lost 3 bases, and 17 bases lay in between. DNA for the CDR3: TGCAGTGCGGATGCGCGGAAAGGCTACACTGAAGCTTTCTTT. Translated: CSADARKGYTEAFF.

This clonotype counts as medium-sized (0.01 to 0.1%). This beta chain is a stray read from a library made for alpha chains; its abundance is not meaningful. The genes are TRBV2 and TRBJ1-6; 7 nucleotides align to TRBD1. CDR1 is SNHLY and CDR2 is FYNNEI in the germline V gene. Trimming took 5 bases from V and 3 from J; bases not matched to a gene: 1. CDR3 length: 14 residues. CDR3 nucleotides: TGTGCCAGCAGTAGACAGGGCTATAATTCACCCCTCCACTTT. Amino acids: CASSRQGYNSPLHF.

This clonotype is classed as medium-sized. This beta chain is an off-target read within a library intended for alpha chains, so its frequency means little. CDR3 in DNA: TGTGCCAGCAGCCCTTCCGGGACAGGGGGCCATGAAAAACTGTTTTTT. Translating gives CASSPSGTGGHEKLFF. The gene calls are TRBV7-9 and TRBJ1-4, with 12 bases aligning to TRBD1. Germline loops: CDR1 SEHNR, CDR2 FQNEAQ (reference sequence). The CDR3 is 16 amino acids. Trimming at V came to 5 bases and at J to 6 bases, leaving 7 bases not matched to a gene.

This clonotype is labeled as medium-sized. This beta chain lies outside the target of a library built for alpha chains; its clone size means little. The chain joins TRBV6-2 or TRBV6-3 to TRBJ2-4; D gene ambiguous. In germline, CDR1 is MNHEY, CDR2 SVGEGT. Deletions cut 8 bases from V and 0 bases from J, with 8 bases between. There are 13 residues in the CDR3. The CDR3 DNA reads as TGTGCCAGCTCCCTCCTAGCCAAAAACATTCAGTACTTC. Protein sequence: CASSLLAKNIQYF.

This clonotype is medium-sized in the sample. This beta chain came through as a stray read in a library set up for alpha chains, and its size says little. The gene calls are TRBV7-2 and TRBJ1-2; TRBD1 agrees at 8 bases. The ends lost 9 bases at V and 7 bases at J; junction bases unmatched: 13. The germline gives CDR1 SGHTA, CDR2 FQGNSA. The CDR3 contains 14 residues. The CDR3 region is CARETWTGSFGYTF. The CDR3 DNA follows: TGTGCCAGGGAAACATGGACAGGGTCTTTTGGCTACACCTTC.

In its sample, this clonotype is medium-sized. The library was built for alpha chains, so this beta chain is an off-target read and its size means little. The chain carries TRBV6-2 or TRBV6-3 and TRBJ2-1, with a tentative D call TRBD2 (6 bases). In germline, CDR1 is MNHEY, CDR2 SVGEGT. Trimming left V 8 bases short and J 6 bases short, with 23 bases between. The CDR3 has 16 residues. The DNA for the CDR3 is TGTGCCAGCCAGACGGGGGTCGCAGGTGGACCCAATGAGCAGTTCTTC. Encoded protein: CASQTGVAGGPNEQFF.

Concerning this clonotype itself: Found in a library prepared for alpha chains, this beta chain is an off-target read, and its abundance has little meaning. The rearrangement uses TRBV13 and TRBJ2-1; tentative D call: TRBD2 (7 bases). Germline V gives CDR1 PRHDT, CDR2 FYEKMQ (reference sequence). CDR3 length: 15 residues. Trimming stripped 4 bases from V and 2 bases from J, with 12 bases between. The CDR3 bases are TGTGCCAGCAGCTCCCGGGGGGCCCCCTACAATGAGCAGTTCTTC. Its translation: CASSSRGAPYNEQFF.

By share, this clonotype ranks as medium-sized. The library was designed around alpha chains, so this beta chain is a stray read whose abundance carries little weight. CDR3 loop: CASSLLEVRETQYF. For the CDR3, the DNA is TGTGCCAGCTCGCTACTAGAGGTGCGAGAGACCCAGTACTTC. This sequence joins TRBV18 and TRBJ2-5; TRBD2 might be the D (5 bases). The CDR3 sequence is 14 residues long. The V and J ends lost 6 bases and 4 bases respectively, with 15 bases between them. Germline lookup yields CDR1 KGHSH and CDR2 LQKENI. Full variable domain (missing parts from reference TRBV18 and TRBJ2-5): NAGVMQNPRHLVRRRGQEARLRCSPMKGHSHVYWYRQLPEEGLKFMVYLQKENIIDESGMPKERFSAEFPKEGPSILRIQQVVRGDSAAYFCASSLLEVRETQYFGPGTRLLVL.

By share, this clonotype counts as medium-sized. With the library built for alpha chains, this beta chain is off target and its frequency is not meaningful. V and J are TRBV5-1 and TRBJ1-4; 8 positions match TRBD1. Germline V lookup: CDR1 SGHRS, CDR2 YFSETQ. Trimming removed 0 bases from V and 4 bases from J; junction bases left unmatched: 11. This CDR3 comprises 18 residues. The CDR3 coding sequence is TGCGCCAGCAGCTTGGGCCCCATCGGACAGGGTCTTAATGAAAAACTGTTTTTT. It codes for CASSLGPIGQGLNEKLFF.

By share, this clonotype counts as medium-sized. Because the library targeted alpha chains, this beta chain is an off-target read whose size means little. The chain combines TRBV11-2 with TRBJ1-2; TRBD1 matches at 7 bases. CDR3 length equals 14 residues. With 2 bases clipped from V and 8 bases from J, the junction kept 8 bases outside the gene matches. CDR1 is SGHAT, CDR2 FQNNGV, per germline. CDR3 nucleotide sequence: TGTGCCAGCAGCTTAACAGGGGATGCAGGCGGCTACACCTTC. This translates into CASSLTGDAGGYTF.

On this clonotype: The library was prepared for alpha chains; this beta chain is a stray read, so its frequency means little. CDR3 region: CAMNPGPQYNEQFF. The CDR3 DNA sequence: TGTGCCATGAATCCGGGACCACAATACAATGAGCAGTTCTTC. This rearrangement joins TRBV27 to TRBJ2-1; D tentatively reads TRBD1 or TRBD2 (5 bases each). The CDR3 spans 14 residues. V was clipped by 10 bases and J by 4 bases, with 17 bases between them. Germline lookup yields CDR1 MNHEY and CDR2 SMNVEV (reference sequence).

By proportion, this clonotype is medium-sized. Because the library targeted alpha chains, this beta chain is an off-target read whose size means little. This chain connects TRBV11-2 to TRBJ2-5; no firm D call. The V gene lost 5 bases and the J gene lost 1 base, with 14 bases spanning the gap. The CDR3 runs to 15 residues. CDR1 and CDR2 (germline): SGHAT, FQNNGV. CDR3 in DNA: TGTGCCAGCAGCGTCAAGGCTAACCCCCAAGAGACCCAGTACTTC. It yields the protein CASSVKANPQETQYF.

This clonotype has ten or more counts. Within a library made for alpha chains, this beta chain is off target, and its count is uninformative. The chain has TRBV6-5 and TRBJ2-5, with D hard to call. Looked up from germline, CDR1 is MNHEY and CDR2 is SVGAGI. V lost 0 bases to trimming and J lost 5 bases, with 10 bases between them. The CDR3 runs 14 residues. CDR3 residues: CASSYSSRQETQYF. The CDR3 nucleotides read TGTGCCAGCAGTTACTCGTCGCGTCAGGAGACCCAGTACTTC.

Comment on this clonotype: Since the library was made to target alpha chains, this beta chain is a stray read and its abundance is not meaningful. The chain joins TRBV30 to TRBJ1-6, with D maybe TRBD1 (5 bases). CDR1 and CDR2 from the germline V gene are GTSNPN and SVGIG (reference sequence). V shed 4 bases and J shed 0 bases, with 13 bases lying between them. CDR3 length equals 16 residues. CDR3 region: CAWTRQTSSYNSPLHF. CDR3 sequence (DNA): TGTGCCTGGACCCGACAGACATCCTCCTATAATTCACCCCTCCACTTT.

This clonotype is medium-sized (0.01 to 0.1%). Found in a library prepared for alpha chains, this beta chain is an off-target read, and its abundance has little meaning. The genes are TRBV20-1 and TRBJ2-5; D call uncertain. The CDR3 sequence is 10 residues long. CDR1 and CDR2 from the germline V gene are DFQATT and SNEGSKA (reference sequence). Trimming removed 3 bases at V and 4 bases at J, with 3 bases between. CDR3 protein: CSARAETQYF. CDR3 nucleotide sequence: TGCAGTGCTAGGGCAGAGACCCAGTACTTC.

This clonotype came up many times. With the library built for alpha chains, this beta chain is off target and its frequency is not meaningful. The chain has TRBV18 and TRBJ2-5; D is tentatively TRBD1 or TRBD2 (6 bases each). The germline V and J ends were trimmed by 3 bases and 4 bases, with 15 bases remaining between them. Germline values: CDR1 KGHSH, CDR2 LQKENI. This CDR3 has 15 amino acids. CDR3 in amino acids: CASSPRDKGVETQYF. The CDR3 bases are TGTGCCAGCTCACCGCGGGACAAAGGTGTAGAGACCCAGTACTTC.

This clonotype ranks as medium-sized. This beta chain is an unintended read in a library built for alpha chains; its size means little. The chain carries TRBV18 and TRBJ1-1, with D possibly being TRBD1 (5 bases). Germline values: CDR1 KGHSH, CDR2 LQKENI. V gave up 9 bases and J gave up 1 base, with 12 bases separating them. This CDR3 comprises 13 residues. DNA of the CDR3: TGTGCCAGTCTCGGGGCGAGGAACACTGAAGCTTTCTTT. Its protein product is CASLGARNTEAFF.

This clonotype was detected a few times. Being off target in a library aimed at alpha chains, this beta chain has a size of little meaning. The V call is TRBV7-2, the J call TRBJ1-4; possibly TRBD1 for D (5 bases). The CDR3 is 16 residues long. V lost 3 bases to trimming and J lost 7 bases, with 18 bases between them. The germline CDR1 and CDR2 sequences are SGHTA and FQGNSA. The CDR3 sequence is CASSFSRALRGEKLFF. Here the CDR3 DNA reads TGTGCCAGCAGCTTTAGCCGGGCCCTGAGGGGTGAAAAACTGTTTTTT.

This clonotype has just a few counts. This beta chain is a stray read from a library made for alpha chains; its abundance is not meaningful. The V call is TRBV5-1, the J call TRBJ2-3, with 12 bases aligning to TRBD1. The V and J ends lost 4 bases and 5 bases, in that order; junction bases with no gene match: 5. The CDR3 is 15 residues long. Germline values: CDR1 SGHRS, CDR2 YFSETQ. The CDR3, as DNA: TGCGCCAGCAGCGTGGGACAGGGGGCAGAAGATACGCAGTATTTT. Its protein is CASSVGQGAEDTQYF.

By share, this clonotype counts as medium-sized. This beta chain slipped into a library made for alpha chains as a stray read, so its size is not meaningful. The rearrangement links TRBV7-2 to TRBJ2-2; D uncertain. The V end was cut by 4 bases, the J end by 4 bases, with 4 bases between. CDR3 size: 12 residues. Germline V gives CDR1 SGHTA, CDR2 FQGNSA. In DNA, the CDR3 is TGTGCCAGCAGCTCATTCACCGGGGAGCTGTTTTTT. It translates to CASSSFTGELFF.

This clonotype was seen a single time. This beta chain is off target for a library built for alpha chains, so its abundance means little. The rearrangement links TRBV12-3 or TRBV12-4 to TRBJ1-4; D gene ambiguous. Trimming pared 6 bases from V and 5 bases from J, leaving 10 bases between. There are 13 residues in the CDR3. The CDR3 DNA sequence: TGTGCCAGCAGACAGTGGGCGAATGAAAAACTGTTTTTT. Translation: CASRQWANEKLFF.

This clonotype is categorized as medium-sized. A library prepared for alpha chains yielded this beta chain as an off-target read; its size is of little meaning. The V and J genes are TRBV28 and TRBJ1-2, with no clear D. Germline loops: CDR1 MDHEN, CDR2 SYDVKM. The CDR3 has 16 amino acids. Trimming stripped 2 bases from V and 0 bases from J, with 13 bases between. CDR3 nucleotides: TGTGCCAGCAGTTTAGCGGTCATAAGGGCTAACTATGGCTACACCTTC. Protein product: CASSLAVIRANYGYTF.